This entry features one TCR beta chain sequence. What it binds is not known. This entry comes from a study of shared clonotypes between healthy human individuals. Study information: CD4 naive cells filled three plates per donor, CD4 memory three, CD8 naive two and CD8 memory one.

Assay used: immunoSEQ multiplex PCR; TCRdb lists only in-frame clones, some missing. The data hold nearly 2 million clones, with roughly 95% observed a single time. Terminally differentiated effector memory CD45RA+ cells were left out of the naive CD8 fraction, which was CD45RO-negative and positively selected for CCR7. Findings of the study overall: Generally, naive subsets came out with larger estimated richness than memory subsets.

The CDR3 is made up of 13 amino acids. V was trimmed by 5 bases and J by 0 bases, leaving 6 bases between them. The germline CDR1 and CDR2 sequences are SEHNR and FQNEAQ (reference sequence). The TCR was taken from a man younger than 30 in good health. Input material: naive CD8+ T cells sorted from blood. J is TRBJ2-3 and V is TRBV7-9; no definite D call. This chain's CDR3 is CASSGYSTDTQYF. In DNA form, the CDR3 reads TGTGCCAGCAGCGGATACAGCACAGATACGCAGTATTTT. Full variable domain (outside the CDR3, taken from reference TRBV7-9 and TRBJ2-3): DTGVSQNPRHKITKRGQNVTFRCDPISEHNRLYWYRQTLGQGPEFLTYFQNEAQLEKSRLLSDRFSAERPKGSFSTLEIQRTEQGDSAMYLCASSGYSTDTQYFGPGTRLTVL.